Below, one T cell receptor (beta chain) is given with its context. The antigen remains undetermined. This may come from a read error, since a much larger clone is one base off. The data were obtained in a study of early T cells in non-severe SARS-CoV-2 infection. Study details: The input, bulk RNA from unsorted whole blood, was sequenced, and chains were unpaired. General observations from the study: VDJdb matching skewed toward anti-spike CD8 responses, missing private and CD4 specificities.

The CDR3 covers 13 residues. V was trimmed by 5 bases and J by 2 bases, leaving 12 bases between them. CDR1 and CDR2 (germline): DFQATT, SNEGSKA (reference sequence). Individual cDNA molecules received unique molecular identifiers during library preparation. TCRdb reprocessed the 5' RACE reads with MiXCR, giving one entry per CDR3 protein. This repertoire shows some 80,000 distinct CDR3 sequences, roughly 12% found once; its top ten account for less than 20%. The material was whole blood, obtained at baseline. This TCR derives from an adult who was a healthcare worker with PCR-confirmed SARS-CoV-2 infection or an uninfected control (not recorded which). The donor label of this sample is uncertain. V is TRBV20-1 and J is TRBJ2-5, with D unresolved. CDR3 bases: TGCAGTGCTGTTCTGCGTTGGCAAGAGACCCAGTACTTC. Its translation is CSAVLRWQETQYF.